These T cell receptor beta chains were read from a single sample in a study of post-analysis software for immune sequencing data. TCRdb passed the PCR reads through MiXCR, listing each CDR3 protein once. The sample lists 750,000 to 950,000 distinct CDR3 sequences, 53% seen once, with 4% to 5.5% in the top ten. Sequenced material: blood. These receptor sequences come from a girl aged 5-17 years with multiple sclerosis. Each CDR3 is given with its conserved first and last residue. Each record gives: V gene, D gene, J gene, clone size, CDR3 protein, CDR3 DNA. A D gene is named only where the DNA matches it firmly. Clone size is not always given. Where it is, it says once, few, many or a class for expanded clones.

TRBV12-3/TRBV12-4	TRBD1	TRBJ2-1	-	CASSSDRYNEQFF	TGTGCCAGCAGTTCGGACAGGTACAATGAGCAGTTCTTC
TRBV5-1	-	TRBJ2-1	few	CASSLAAGLNEQFF	TGCGCCAGCAGCTTGGCGGCGGGGTTGAATGAGCAGTTCTTC
TRBV20-1	TRBD1	TRBJ2-3	few	CSVPTLFRSTGVTDTQYF	TGCAGTGTACCGACTCTGTTCCGGTCGACAGGGGTCACAGATACGCAGTATTTT
TRBV5-1	TRBD2	TRBJ2-3	-	CASSLDLAGATDTQYF	TGCGCCAGCAGCTTGGATCTAGCGGGGGCCACAGATACGCAGTATTTT
TRBV12-3/TRBV12-4	TRBD2	TRBJ2-2	-	CASSPASGFANTGELFF	TGTGCCAGCAGTCCCGCTAGCGGGTTCGCGAACACCGGGGAGCTGTTTTTT
TRBV29-1	-	TRBJ2-3	-	CSVARSTDTQYF	TGCAGCGTTGCGAGGTCCACAGATACGCAGTATTTT
TRBV5-1	-	TRBJ1-1	-	CASGPPDGVRQGTEAFF	TGCGCCAGCGGACCGCCCGACGGCGTTCGGCAGGGGACTGAAGCTTTCTTT
TRBV20-1	-	TRBJ2-7	-	CSGTPLGFGTYEQYF	TGCAGTGGAACACCCCTAGGCTTTGGAACCTACGAGCAGTACTTC
TRBV29-1	TRBD2	TRBJ2-5	few	CSVLPRNTGLWETQYF	TGCAGCGTCCTACCCCGTAATACGGGACTATGGGAGACCCAGTACTTC
TRBV27	TRBD1	TRBJ1-5	few	CASSPRDRGPNQPQHF	TGTGCCAGCAGTCCCCGGGACAGGGGACCGAATCAGCCCCAGCATTTT
TRBV18	-	TRBJ2-7	once	CASSPRSGDEQYF	TGTGCCAGCTCACCACGTTCAGGGGACGAGCAGTACTTC
TRBV7-2	-	TRBJ2-5	-	CASSPELTQETQYF	TGTGCCAGCAGTCCGGAGTTAACCCAAGAGACCCAGTACTTC
TRBV7-2	-	TRBJ1-5	-	CASSLTPGPQHF	TGTGCCAGCAGCTTAACCCCTGGACCCCAGCATTTT
TRBV5-1	-	TRBJ2-6	few	CASSPGESGANVLTF	TGCGCCAGCAGCCCAGGGGAATCTGGGGCCAACGTCCTGACTTTC
TRBV11-2	-	TRBJ2-2	-	CASSPLGARTGELFF	TGTGCCAGCAGCCCCCTGGGGGCGCGCACCGGGGAGCTGTTTTTT
TRBV6-5	TRBD1	TRBJ2-5	-	CASRNGQGDGETQYF	TGTGCCAGCAGGAACGGACAGGGGGACGGTGAGACCCAGTACTTC
TRBV29-1	TRBD2	TRBJ2-3	-	CSGLTSGASTDTQYF	TGCAGCGGCTTGACTAGCGGAGCTAGCACAGATACGCAGTATTTT
TRBV29-1	-	TRBJ2-7	-	CSVSKVGGVPYEQYF	TGCAGCGTCTCTAAGGTGGGGGGCGTCCCCTACGAGCAGTACTTC
TRBV20-1	-	TRBJ2-1	-	CSARGQTIRNNEQFF	TGCAGTGCTAGAGGTCAGACAATCCGGAACAATGAGCAGTTCTTC
TRBV12-3/TRBV12-4	-	TRBJ2-5	-	CASSAGRRPGDQETQYF	TGTGCCAGCAGTGCCGGGCGCAGGCCAGGCGATCAAGAGACCCAGTACTTC
TRBV2	TRBD2	TRBJ2-5	-	CASSQGLPSDEQYF	TGTGCCAGCAGCCAGGGACTACCTTCGGATGAGCAGTACTTC
TRBV25-1	TRBD1	TRBJ1-4	few	CASRGQGNEKLFF	TGTGCCAGCCGCGGACAGGGTAATGAAAAACTGTTTTTT
TRBV7-9	TRBD1	TRBJ1-2	few	CASFFGQGARGYTF	TGTGCCAGTTTTTTCGGGCAGGGGGCGCGAGGCTACACCTTC
TRBV27	-	TRBJ1-2	few	CASSLQGSHNYGYTF	TGTGCCAGCAGCCTTCAGGGGTCCCATAACTATGGCTACACCTTC
TRBV12-3/TRBV12-4	-	TRBJ2-5	-	CASSARTARETQYF	TGTGCCAGCAGCGCCCGGACAGCCCGGGAGACCCAGTACTTC
TRBV20-1	-	TRBJ2-5	-	CSATSGSGLRETQYF	TGCAGTGCTACCTCTGGTAGCGGCCTTCGAGAGACCCAGTACTTC
TRBV6-4	-	TRBJ1-1	-	CASSVTENTEAFF	TGTGCCAGCAGTGTGACAGAGAACACTGAAGCTTTCTTT
TRBV4-1	-	TRBJ2-5	-	CASSHGPDGETQYF	TGCGCCAGCAGCCACGGACCAGACGGAGAGACCCAGTACTTC